This TCR beta chain was sequenced in a study of PD-L1 blockade in urothelial cancer. The overall study: Bladder-origin urothelial cancer in males described twenty-five of the 29 patients.

The CDR3 runs to 15 residues. Between the trimmed V and J ends, which lost 6 bases and 3 bases, there was a span of 14 bases. Germline lookup yields CDR1 MNHEY and CDR2 SMNVEV (reference sequence). Repertoires were generated with immunoSEQ multiplex PCR, while TCRdb's copy carries only in-frame clones and drops some. The sample records roughly 42,000 clones, about 89% being singletons. Specified time point: peripheral blood 6 weeks after treatment start. J is TRBJ1-4 and V is TRBV27; D perhaps matches TRBD1 (6 bases). This clonotype was obtained from a man between 65 and 85 years old with urothelial cancer. Here the sequenced sample was PBMCs, taken around atezolizumab (anti-PD-L1) treatment. This CDR3 is CASRQGGAANEKLFF. The CDR3 DNA reads TGTGCCAGCAGACAGGGTGGAGCGGCTAATGAAAAACTGTTTTTT.